This T cell receptor (beta chain) was captured by sequencing in a study of OX40 agonist ivuxolimab in advanced cancers. Study as a whole: Cancers in dose escalation were hepatocellular, melanoma, renal cell and head and neck. Findings of the study overall: The mean number of expanded clones was higher in CD8+ T cells than in CD4+. Both blood CD4+ and CD8+ T cells showed clonal growth by week 6 at 0.1 to 3.0 mg/kg. Normalized T-cell clonal expansion was also low in some nonresponders.

Germline CDR1 and CDR2: LNHDA and SQIVND (reference sequence). The CDR3 is 16 residues long. Losses at the gene ends were 5 bases for V and 1 base for J; bases not matched to a gene: 6. The protocol was immunoSEQ multiplex PCR, while the TCRdb copy is restricted to in-frame clones and leaves out a portion. Of 65,000 to 85,000 clones listed, 84% are singletons. A note on this clone: Its antigen is unidentified.

The clonotype was recovered from an adult with an advanced solid tumor such as melanoma, head and neck, liver or kidney cancer. The chain is built from TRBV19 and TRBJ1-4, with 8 nucleotides matching TRBD1. The specimen was CD4+ or CD8+ T cells sorted from blood, collected in a trial of the OX40 agonist ivuxolimab. The CDR3 DNA reads as TGTGCCAGTAGTGCCGACAGGGGCTTAACTAATGAAAAACTGTTTTTT. Encoded protein: CASSADRGLTNEKLFF.